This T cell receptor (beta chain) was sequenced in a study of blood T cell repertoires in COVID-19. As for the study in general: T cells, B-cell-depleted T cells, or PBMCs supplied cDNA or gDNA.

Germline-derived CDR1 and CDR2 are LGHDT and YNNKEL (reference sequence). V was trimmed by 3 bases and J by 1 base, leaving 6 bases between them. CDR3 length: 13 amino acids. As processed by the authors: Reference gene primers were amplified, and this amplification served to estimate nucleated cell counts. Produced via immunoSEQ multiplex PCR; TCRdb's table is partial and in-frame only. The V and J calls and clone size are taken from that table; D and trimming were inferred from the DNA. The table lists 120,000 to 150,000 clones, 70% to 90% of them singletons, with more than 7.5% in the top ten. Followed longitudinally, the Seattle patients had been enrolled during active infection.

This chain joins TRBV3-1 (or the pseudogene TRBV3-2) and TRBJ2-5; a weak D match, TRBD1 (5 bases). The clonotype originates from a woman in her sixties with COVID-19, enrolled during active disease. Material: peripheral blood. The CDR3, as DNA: TGTGCCAGCAGCCAGGACACCCAAGAGACCCAGTACTTC. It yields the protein CASSQDTQETQYF.